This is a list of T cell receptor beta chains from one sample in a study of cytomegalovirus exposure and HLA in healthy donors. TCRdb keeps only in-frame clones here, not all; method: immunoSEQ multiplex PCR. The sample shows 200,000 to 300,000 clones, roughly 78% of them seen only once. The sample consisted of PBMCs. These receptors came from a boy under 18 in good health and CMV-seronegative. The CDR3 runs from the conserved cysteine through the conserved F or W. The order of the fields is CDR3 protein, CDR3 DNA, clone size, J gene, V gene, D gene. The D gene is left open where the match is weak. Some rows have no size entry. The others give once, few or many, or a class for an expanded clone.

CDR3aa: CASSTDSIGNEQFF; CDR3nt: TGTGCCAGCAGCACCGACAGTATCGGCAATGAGCAGTTCTTC; abundance: -; j_gene: TRBJ2-1; v_gene: TRBV27; d_gene: -
CDR3aa: CASRQGRIGEGMSSGNTIYF; CDR3nt: TGTGCCAGCAGACAGGGGAGGATTGGTGAGGGTATGAGCTCTGGAAACACCATATATTTT; abundance: once; j_gene: TRBJ1-3; v_gene: TRBV7-6; d_gene: TRBD1
CDR3aa: CASSDLKARPGKLFF; CDR3nt: TGTGCCAGTAGCGACCTGAAGGCTCGCCCAGGAAAACTGTTTTTT; abundance: -; j_gene: TRBJ1-4; v_gene: TRBV19; d_gene: -
CDR3aa: CATSRSPGEDTQYF; CDR3nt: TGTGCCACCAGCAGAAGCCCAGGGGAGGATACGCAGTATTTT; abundance: -; j_gene: TRBJ2-3; v_gene: TRBV15; d_gene: -
CDR3aa: CASSSTRTGLYGYTF; CDR3nt: TGTGCCAGCAGCTCGACTAGGACGGGCCTCTATGGCTACACCTTC; abundance: -; j_gene: TRBJ1-2; v_gene: TRBV5-8; d_gene: -
CDR3aa: CASSIGLSYEQYF; CDR3nt: TGTGCCAGCAGTATAGGACTGTCCTACGAGCAGTACTTC; abundance: -; j_gene: TRBJ2-7; v_gene: TRBV27; d_gene: -
CDR3aa: CSAGHYNEQFF; CDR3nt: TGCAGTGCCGGACACTACAATGAGCAGTTCTTC; abundance: -; j_gene: TRBJ2-1; v_gene: TRBV20-1; d_gene: -
CDR3aa: CASSYSGRGSPLHF; CDR3nt: TGTGCCAGCAGTTACTCTGGCCGCGGTTCACCCCTCCACTTT; abundance: -; j_gene: TRBJ1-6; v_gene: TRBV6-5; d_gene: -
CDR3aa: CASNRGQATAYGYTF; CDR3nt: TGTGCCAGTAACAGAGGACAGGCAACTGCCTATGGCTACACCTTC; abundance: -; j_gene: TRBJ1-2; v_gene: TRBV19; d_gene: TRBD1
CDR3aa: CASSPRTSGDNEQFF; CDR3nt: TGTGCCAGCAGTCCCAGGACTAGCGGGGACAATGAGCAGTTCTTC; abundance: -; j_gene: TRBJ2-1; v_gene: TRBV6-5; d_gene: TRBD2
CDR3aa: CASSFLLRLAASYNEQFF; CDR3nt: TGCGCCAGCAGCTTCCTACTCCGACTAGCGGCCTCCTACAATGAGCAGTTCTTC; abundance: -; j_gene: TRBJ2-1; v_gene: TRBV5-1; d_gene: TRBD2
CDR3aa: CASSLAWTITYNEQFF; CDR3nt: TGTGCCAGCAGCTTAGCATGGACAATAACCTACAATGAGCAGTTCTTC; abundance: -; j_gene: TRBJ2-1; v_gene: TRBV7-2; d_gene: -
CDR3aa: CASSITVNQPQHF; CDR3nt: TGTGCCAGTAGTATTACGGTGAATCAGCCCCAGCATTTT; abundance: -; j_gene: TRBJ1-5; v_gene: TRBV19; d_gene: -
CDR3aa: CASSYSRTGRTEAFF; CDR3nt: TGTGCCAGCAGTTACTCCCGGACAGGGAGAACTGAAGCTTTCTTT; abundance: -; j_gene: TRBJ1-1; v_gene: TRBV6-5; d_gene: TRBD1
CDR3aa: CASSKEGSAQHF; CDR3nt: TGTGCCAGCAGCAAAGAGGGGTCGGCCCAGCATTTT; abundance: few; j_gene: TRBJ1-5; v_gene: TRBV21-1; d_gene: -
CDR3aa: CSGGGPNSGNTIYF; CDR3nt: TGCAGCGGGGGAGGTCCCAACTCTGGAAACACCATATATTTT; abundance: -; j_gene: TRBJ1-3; v_gene: TRBV29-1; d_gene: -
CDR3aa: CASMMAGGIEQFF; CDR3nt: TGCGCCAGCATGATGGCAGGGGGTATTGAGCAGTTCTTC; abundance: -; j_gene: TRBJ2-1; v_gene: TRBV5-1; d_gene: TRBD1
CDR3aa: CASSLRRDRGSNQPQHF; CDR3nt: TGTGCCAGCAGTTTAAGACGGGACAGGGGGAGCAATCAGCCCCAGCATTTT; abundance: few; j_gene: TRBJ1-5; v_gene: TRBV27; d_gene: TRBD1
CDR3aa: CASSLDPGTDYQPQHF; CDR3nt: TGCGCCAGCAGCTTGGACCCCGGGACAGACTATCAGCCCCAGCATTTT; abundance: -; j_gene: TRBJ1-5; v_gene: TRBV5-1; d_gene: TRBD1
CDR3aa: CASGQTGKSYGYTF; CDR3nt: TGTGCCAGCGGCCAGACAGGGAAGTCCTATGGCTACACCTTC; abundance: -; j_gene: TRBJ1-2; v_gene: TRBV6-6; d_gene: TRBD1
CDR3aa: CASSQTPGTGAYNEQFF; CDR3nt: TGTGCCAGCAGCCAAACCCCGGGGACAGGGGCCTACAATGAGCAGTTCTTC; abundance: -; j_gene: TRBJ2-1; v_gene: TRBV7-2; d_gene: TRBD1
CDR3aa: CASSLNMGALSSGNTIYF; CDR3nt: TGTGCCAGCAGCTTGAATATGGGGGCACTAAGCTCTGGAAACACCATATATTTT; abundance: -; j_gene: TRBJ1-3; v_gene: TRBV5-4; d_gene: -
CDR3aa: CASSFRGGGIYEQYF; CDR3nt: TGTGCCAGCAGCTTCAGAGGCGGGGGGATCTACGAACAGTACTTC; abundance: -; j_gene: TRBJ2-7; v_gene: TRBV11-2; d_gene: TRBD2
CDR3aa: CASSSTLQAWVEAFF; CDR3nt: TGTGCCAGTAGTAGCACCCTCCAGGCTTGGGTTGAAGCTTTCTTT; abundance: -; j_gene: TRBJ1-1; v_gene: TRBV19; d_gene: -
CDR3aa: CASSRTRDTEAFF; CDR3nt: TGTGCCAGCAGCCGGACACGAGACACTGAAGCTTTCTTT; abundance: -; j_gene: TRBJ1-1; v_gene: TRBV7-8; d_gene: -
CDR3aa: CASSQMGDRERSNYGYTF; CDR3nt: TGCGCCAGCAGTCAGATGGGGGACAGGGAAAGATCTAACTATGGCTACACCTTC; abundance: -; j_gene: TRBJ1-2; v_gene: TRBV23-1; d_gene: TRBD1
CDR3aa: CASSFRDTQYF; CDR3nt: TGTGCCAGCAGCTTTCGAGATACGCAGTATTTT; abundance: -; j_gene: TRBJ2-3; v_gene: TRBV7-6; d_gene: -
CDR3aa: CASSGQTNEKLFF; CDR3nt: TGTGCCAGCAGTGGACAGACAAATGAAAAACTGTTTTTT; abundance: -; j_gene: TRBJ1-4; v_gene: TRBV2; d_gene: -
CDR3aa: CATSRGASRVGGQFF; CDR3nt: TGTGCCACCAGCAGGGGAGCCTCCCGCGTTGGTGGGCAGTTCTTC; abundance: -; j_gene: TRBJ2-1; v_gene: TRBV15; d_gene: -
CDR3aa: CASSLDPGGNTEAFF; CDR3nt: TGTGCCAGCAGCTTAGATCCAGGGGGGAACACTGAAGCTTTCTTT; abundance: -; j_gene: TRBJ1-1; v_gene: TRBV7-9; d_gene: TRBD1
CDR3aa: CASSFFPGHNSPLHF; CDR3nt: TGTGCCAGCAGCTTTTTTCCAGGGCATAATTCACCCCTCCACTTT; abundance: -; j_gene: TRBJ1-6; v_gene: TRBV5-6; d_gene: -
CDR3aa: CASSRGTGNTEAFF; CDR3nt: TGTGCCAGCAGTCGGGGGACGGGGAACACTGAAGCTTTCTTT; abundance: -; j_gene: TRBJ1-1; v_gene: TRBV6-5; d_gene: -
CDR3aa: CASSEGQFNTEAFF; CDR3nt: TGTGCCAGCAGCGAGGGACAATTTAACACTGAAGCTTTCTTT; abundance: few; j_gene: TRBJ1-1; v_gene: TRBV9; d_gene: -
CDR3aa: CASSLGDLPAEETQYF; CDR3nt: TGTGCCAGCAGCTTAGGGGACTTACCCGCGGAGGAGACCCAGTACTTC; abundance: few; j_gene: TRBJ2-5; v_gene: TRBV11-2; d_gene: -
CDR3aa: CASTPRGQPQHF; CDR3nt: TGCGCCAGCACCCCTCGGGGGCAGCCCCAGCATTTT; abundance: -; j_gene: TRBJ1-5; v_gene: TRBV23-1; d_gene: -
CDR3aa: CASKVREGETQYF; CDR3nt: TGTGCCAGCAAGGTGCGGGAGGGAGAGACCCAGTACTTC; abundance: -; j_gene: TRBJ2-5; v_gene: TRBV2; d_gene: TRBD2
CDR3aa: CASLGGGSYEQYF; CDR3nt: TGTGCCAGCCTGGGAGGGGGCTCCTACGAGCAGTACTTC; abundance: -; j_gene: TRBJ2-7; v_gene: TRBV5-6; d_gene: -
CDR3aa: CASSYGSGGARNEQFF; CDR3nt: TGTGCCAGCAGTTACGGTAGCGGGGGGGCGAGGAATGAGCAGTTCTTC; abundance: once; j_gene: TRBJ2-1; v_gene: TRBV6-5; d_gene: TRBD2
CDR3aa: CASTRHRSYEQYF; CDR3nt: TGTGCCAGCACCCGACACCGATCCTACGAGCAGTACTTC; abundance: -; j_gene: TRBJ2-7; v_gene: TRBV6-6; d_gene: -
CDR3aa: CASSLGTSYGEQFF; CDR3nt: TGTGCCAGCAGCTTAGGGACTAGCTATGGGGAGCAGTTCTTC; abundance: -; j_gene: TRBJ2-1; v_gene: TRBV7-7; d_gene: TRBD2
CDR3aa: CASSGQGSLYGYTF; CDR3nt: TGTGCCAGCAGCGGACAGGGCTCCCTTTATGGCTACACCTTC; abundance: -; j_gene: TRBJ1-2; v_gene: TRBV11-2; d_gene: TRBD1
CDR3aa: CASSLGQTNEKLFF; CDR3nt: TGTGCCAGCAGCTTGGGACAGACTAATGAAAAACTGTTTTTT; abundance: -; j_gene: TRBJ1-4; v_gene: TRBV2; d_gene: TRBD1
CDR3aa: CASSRRLAGFGDRQYF; CDR3nt: TGTGCCAGCAGCCGAAGACTAGCGGGATTTGGGGATCGGCAGTACTTC; abundance: -; j_gene: TRBJ2-7; v_gene: TRBV5-6; d_gene: TRBD2
CDR3aa: CASSTHRGRTEAFF; CDR3nt: TGCGCCAGCAGCACGCACAGGGGGCGGACTGAAGCTTTCTTT; abundance: few; j_gene: TRBJ1-1; v_gene: TRBV5-1; d_gene: TRBD1
CDR3aa: CASSNVRSRSTDTQYF; CDR3nt: TGTGCCAGCAGCAACGTCCGAAGTCGGAGCACAGATACGCAGTATTTT; abundance: once; j_gene: TRBJ2-3; v_gene: TRBV2; d_gene: -
CDR3aa: CASSALGGMATEAFF; CDR3nt: TGTGCCAGCAGCGCCCTCGGGGGAATGGCCACTGAAGCTTTCTTT; abundance: -; j_gene: TRBJ1-1; v_gene: TRBV7-9; d_gene: -
CDR3aa: CASSLVSWEGNEQYF; CDR3nt: TGCGCCAGCAGCTTGGTTTCCTGGGAGGGGAACGAGCAGTACTTC; abundance: -; j_gene: TRBJ2-7; v_gene: TRBV5-1; d_gene: TRBD2
CDR3aa: CSVGLTGGRGLDF; CDR3nt: TGCAGCGTTGGGTTGACAGGGGGACGTGGGTTGGACTTC; abundance: few; j_gene: TRBJ2-5; v_gene: TRBV29-1; d_gene: TRBD1
CDR3aa: CASSWRFKGDDSYEQYF; CDR3nt: TGTGCCAGCAGTTGGCGGTTTAAGGGGGACGATTCCTACGAGCAGTACTTC; abundance: few; j_gene: TRBJ2-7; v_gene: TRBV27; d_gene: -
CDR3aa: CASRERDTEAFF; CDR3nt: TGTGCCAGCAGGGAACGCGACACTGAAGCTTTCTTT; abundance: few; j_gene: TRBJ1-1; v_gene: TRBV2; d_gene: -
CDR3aa: CASSVAGWTEAFF; CDR3nt: TGTGCCAGCAGCGTAGCGGGGTGGACTGAAGCTTTCTTT; abundance: few; j_gene: TRBJ1-1; v_gene: TRBV9; d_gene: -
CDR3aa: CSVEIGQGRGYTF; CDR3nt: TGCAGCGTTGAGATAGGACAGGGCCGTGGCTACACCTTC; abundance: few; j_gene: TRBJ1-2; v_gene: TRBV29-1; d_gene: TRBD1
CDR3aa: CASRPRTGYTGELFF; CDR3nt: TGTGCCAGCAGGCCCCGGACAGGCTACACCGGGGAGCTGTTTTTT; abundance: -; j_gene: TRBJ2-2; v_gene: TRBV2; d_gene: TRBD1
CDR3aa: CASSHNLGQVNTEAFF; CDR3nt: TGTGCCAGCAGCCACAACCTAGGACAGGTGAACACTGAAGCTTTCTTT; abundance: -; j_gene: TRBJ1-1; v_gene: TRBV11-3; d_gene: TRBD1
CDR3aa: CASSQGAQGWEYTEAFF; CDR3nt: TGCGCCAGCAGCCAAGGAGCCCAGGGGTGGGAGTATACTGAAGCTTTCTTT; abundance: -; j_gene: TRBJ1-1; v_gene: TRBV4-1; d_gene: -
CDR3aa: CASSPSGNANTGELFF; CDR3nt: TGCGCCAGCAGCCCCAGTGGTAACGCGAACACCGGGGAGCTGTTTTTT; abundance: -; j_gene: TRBJ2-2; v_gene: TRBV23-1; d_gene: -
CDR3aa: CASSLRQVRETQYF; CDR3nt: TGTGCCAGCAGCTTGAGGCAGGTCAGGGAGACCCAGTACTTC; abundance: few; j_gene: TRBJ2-5; v_gene: TRBV5-6; d_gene: -
CDR3aa: CASTQGLYGYTF; CDR3nt: TGTGCCAGCACTCAGGGCCTCTATGGCTACACCTTC; abundance: few; j_gene: TRBJ1-2; v_gene: TRBV2; d_gene: -